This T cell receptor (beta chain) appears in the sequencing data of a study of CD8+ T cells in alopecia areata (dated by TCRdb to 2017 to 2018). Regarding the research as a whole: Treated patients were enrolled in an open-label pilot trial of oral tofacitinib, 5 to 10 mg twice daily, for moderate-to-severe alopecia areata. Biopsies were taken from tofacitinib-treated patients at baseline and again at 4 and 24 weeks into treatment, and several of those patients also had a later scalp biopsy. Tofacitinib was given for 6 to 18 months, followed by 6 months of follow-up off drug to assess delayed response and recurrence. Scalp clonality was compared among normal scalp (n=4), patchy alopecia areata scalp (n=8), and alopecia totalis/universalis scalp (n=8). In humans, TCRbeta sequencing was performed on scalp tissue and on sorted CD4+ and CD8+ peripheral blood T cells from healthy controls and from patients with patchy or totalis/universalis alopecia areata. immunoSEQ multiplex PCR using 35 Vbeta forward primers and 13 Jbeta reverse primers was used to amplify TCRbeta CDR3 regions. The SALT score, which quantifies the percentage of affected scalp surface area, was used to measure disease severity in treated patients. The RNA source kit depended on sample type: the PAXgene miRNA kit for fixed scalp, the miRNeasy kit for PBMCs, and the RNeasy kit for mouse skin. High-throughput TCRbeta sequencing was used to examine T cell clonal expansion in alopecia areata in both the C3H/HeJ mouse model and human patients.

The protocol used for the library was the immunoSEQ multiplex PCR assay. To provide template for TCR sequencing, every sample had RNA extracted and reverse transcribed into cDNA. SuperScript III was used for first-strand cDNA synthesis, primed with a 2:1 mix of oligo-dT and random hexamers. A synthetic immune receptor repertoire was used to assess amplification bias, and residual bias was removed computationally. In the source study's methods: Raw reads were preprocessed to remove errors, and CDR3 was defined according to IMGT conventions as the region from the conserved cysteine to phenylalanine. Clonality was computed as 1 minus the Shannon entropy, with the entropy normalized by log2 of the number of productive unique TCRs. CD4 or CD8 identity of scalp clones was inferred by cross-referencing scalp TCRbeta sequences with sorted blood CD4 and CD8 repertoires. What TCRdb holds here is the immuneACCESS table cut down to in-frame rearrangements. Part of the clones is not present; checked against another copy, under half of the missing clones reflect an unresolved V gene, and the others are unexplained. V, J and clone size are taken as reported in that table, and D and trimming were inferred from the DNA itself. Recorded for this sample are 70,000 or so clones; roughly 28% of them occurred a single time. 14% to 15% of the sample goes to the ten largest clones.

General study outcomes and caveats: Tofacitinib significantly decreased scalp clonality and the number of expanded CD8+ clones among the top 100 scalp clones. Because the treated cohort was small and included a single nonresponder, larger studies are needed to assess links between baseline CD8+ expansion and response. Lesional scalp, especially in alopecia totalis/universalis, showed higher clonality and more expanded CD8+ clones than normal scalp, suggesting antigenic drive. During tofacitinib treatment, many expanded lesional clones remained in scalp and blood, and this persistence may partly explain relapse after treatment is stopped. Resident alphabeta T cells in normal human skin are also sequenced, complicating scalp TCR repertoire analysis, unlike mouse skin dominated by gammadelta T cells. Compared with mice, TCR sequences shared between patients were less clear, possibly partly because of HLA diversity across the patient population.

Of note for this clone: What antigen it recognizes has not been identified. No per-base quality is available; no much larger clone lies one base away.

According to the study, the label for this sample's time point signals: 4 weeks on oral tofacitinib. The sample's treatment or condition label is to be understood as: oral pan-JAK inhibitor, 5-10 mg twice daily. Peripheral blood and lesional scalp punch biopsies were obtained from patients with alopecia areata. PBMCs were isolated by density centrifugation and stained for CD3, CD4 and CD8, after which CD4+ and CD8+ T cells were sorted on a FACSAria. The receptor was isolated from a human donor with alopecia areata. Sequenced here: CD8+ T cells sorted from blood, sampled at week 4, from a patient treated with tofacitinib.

The nucleotide sequence is TGTGCCAGCAGCGAGGGGGCCCGGTTGGACGAGCAGTACTTC. The translation is CASSEGARLDEQYF. The rearrangement combines TRBV9 with TRBJ2-7; TRBD1 lines up with 7 middle nucleotides. The CDR3 numbers 14 residues from cysteine through phenylalanine. Only the CDR3 DNA is retained, 42 bases long and in frame from the first base. CDR1 and CDR2, looked up from the germline V gene, are SGDLS and YYNGEE. Relative to germline, V is missing 3 bases and J is missing 5 bases, with 8 bases of the junction outside any gene match.